The rows below give T cell receptor beta chains drawn from one sample of a study of T cell responses to AZD1222 COVID-19 vaccine. Clones were read by immunoSEQ multiplex PCR, and TCRdb kept only the in-frame ones, dropping some. The sample contains fewer than 200,000 clones, 85% to 90% of which appear only once. The starting material was peripheral blood, obtained 28 days after the second AZD1222 dose. The receptors here all came from an adult who received the AZD1222 COVID-19 vaccine. CDR3s include the opening cysteine and the closing phenylalanine or tryptophan. D genes are given only for firm matches. Clone sizes are given selectively: once, few, many, or a class where the clone is expanded.

.,.,TRBV7-3,TRBJ2-1,TGTGCCAGCAGCTTTAGGGGTAGCTCCTACAATGAGCAGTTCTTC,CASSFRGSSYNEQFF
TRBD1,once,TRBV7-2,TRBJ1-1,TGTGCCAGCAGCTCGATAACAGGGGCGAACACTGAAGCTTTCTTT,CASSSITGANTEAFF
.,.,TRBV7-8,TRBJ1-5,TGTGCCAGCAGTCCCCAGGGGAATCAGCCCCAGCATTTT,CASSPQGNQPQHF
.,few,TRBV7-9,TRBJ1-1,TGTGCCAGCAGCTTCGGGGTTGACACTGAAGCTTTCTTT,CASSFGVDTEAFF
TRBD1,.,TRBV28,TRBJ1-2,TGTGCCAGCAGGCCGGCGGGACAGATCAACTATGGCTACACCTTC,CASRPAGQINYGYTF
.,.,TRBV3-1/TRBV3-2,TRBJ2-2,TGTGCCAGCAGCCAAACAGAGTGGCCGGACACCGGGGAGCTGTTTTTT,CASSQTEWPDTGELFF
.,.,TRBV5-6,TRBJ2-3,TGTGCCAGCAGCTTGGTGCCAGGTAGCACAGATACGCAGTATTTT,CASSLVPGSTDTQYF
TRBD1,.,TRBV6-2/TRBV6-3,TRBJ2-3,TGTGCCAGCAGTTCTTGGACAGGGGGGAGAGATACGCAGTATTTT,CASSSWTGGRDTQYF
.,.,TRBV5-4,TRBJ1-5,TGTGCCAGCAGCTACTGGGACCCGCCTCATCAGCCCCAGCATTTT,CASSYWDPPHQPQHF
TRBD1,.,TRBV27,TRBJ1-2,TGTGCCAGCAGGGGGACAGCCGATCCTTTCTATGGCTACACCTTC,CASRGTADPFYGYTF
.,.,TRBV4-1,TRBJ2-1,TGCGCCAGCAGCCGTAGAGGCTATGAGCAGTTCTTC,CASSRRGYEQFF
.,.,TRBV10-2,TRBJ1-1,TGCGCCAGCAGTGAGCGAACAGGGAGCTGGAACACTGAAGCTTTCTTT,CASSERTGSWNTEAFF
.,.,TRBV19,TRBJ1-5,TGTGCCAGTAGTATTCAAAGGGGGGGCAATCAGCCCCAGCATTTT,CASSIQRGGNQPQHF
TRBD1,.,TRBV3-1/TRBV3-2,TRBJ2-2,TGTGCCAGCAGCCCCAGACAGGGATCGGGCACCGGGGAGCTGTTTTTT,CASSPRQGSGTGELFF
.,.,TRBV21-1,TRBJ2-5,TGTGCCAGCAGCAAAATGGGGGGCCGTATCCCATCTAACCAAGAGACCCAGTACTTC,CASSKMGGRIPSNQETQYF
.,.,TRBV7-8,TRBJ2-5,TGTGCCAGCAGCTTAAGAGTGGAGACCCAGTACTTC,CASSLRVETQYF
.,.,TRBV11-2,TRBJ2-7,TGTGCCAGCAGCTTAGTAGTGGGGATTTACTACGAGCAGTACTTC,CASSLVVGIYYEQYF
.,few,TRBV2,TRBJ2-7,TGTGCCAGCACCCCTCCGGGACAAGGAGTGCGGTACTTC,CASTPPGQGVRYF
.,.,TRBV5-1,TRBJ1-2,TGCGCCAGCAGCCCCGAACGCGTCAGATTCTATGGCTACACCTTC,CASSPERVRFYGYTF
TRBD1,.,TRBV11-2,TRBJ1-1,TGTGCCAGCAGCTTGGACAGGGACACTGAAGCTTTCTTT,CASSLDRDTEAFF
TRBD1,.,TRBV28,TRBJ2-2,TGTGCCAGCACCGAGGGACAGGCGAACACCGGGGAGCTGTTTTTT,CASTEGQANTGELFF
TRBD1,.,TRBV27,TRBJ2-2,TGTGCCAGCAGTTTATCATACACAGGGGGCGGAAACACCGGGGAGCTGTTTTTT,CASSLSYTGGGNTGELFF
.,.,TRBV21-1,TRBJ2-1,TGTGCCAGCAGCAAATTTCACTATAAAATGAGTGAGCAGTTCTTC,CASSKFHYKMSEQFF
TRBD2,.,TRBV12-3/TRBV12-4,TRBJ2-5,TGTGCCAGCAGCGATAGCGGGGCTGAGACCCAGTACTTC,CASSDSGAETQYF
.,.,TRBV6-2/TRBV6-3,TRBJ1-1,TGTGCCAGCAGTTACGCCAGGCTCGGGGGCACTGAAGCTTTCTTT,CASSYARLGGTEAFF
.,.,TRBV9,TRBJ1-4,TGTGCCAGCAGCGTAGGCGGGTTTAATGAAAAACTGTTTTTT,CASSVGGFNEKLFF
.,.,TRBV19,TRBJ1-1,TGTGCCAGCGTAAAAGCCGGGGGTACTGAAGCTTTCTTT,CASVKAGGTEAFF
TRBD1,.,TRBV2,TRBJ1-5,TGTGCCAGCAGGGGGGACAGGGGCGGCAATCAGCCCCAGCATTTT,CASRGDRGGNQPQHF
.,.,TRBV5-6,TRBJ1-6,TGTGCCAGCAGCTTTGGGGCAGCACCCCTATCTTCACCCCTCCACTTT,CASSFGAAPLSSPLHF